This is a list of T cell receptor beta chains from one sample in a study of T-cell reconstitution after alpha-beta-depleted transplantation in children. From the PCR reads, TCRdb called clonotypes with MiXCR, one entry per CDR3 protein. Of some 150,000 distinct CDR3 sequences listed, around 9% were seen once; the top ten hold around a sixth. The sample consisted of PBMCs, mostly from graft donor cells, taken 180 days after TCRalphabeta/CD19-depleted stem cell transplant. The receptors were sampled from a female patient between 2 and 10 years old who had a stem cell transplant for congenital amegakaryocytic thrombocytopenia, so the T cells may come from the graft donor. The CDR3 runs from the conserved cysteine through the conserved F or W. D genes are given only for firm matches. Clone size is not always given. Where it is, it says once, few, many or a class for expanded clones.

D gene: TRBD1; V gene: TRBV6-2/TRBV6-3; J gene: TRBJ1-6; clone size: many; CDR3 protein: CASSSRKRQGSYNSPLHF; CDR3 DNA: TGTGCCAGCAGTTCCAGGAAGCGACAGGGTAGTTATAATTCACCCCTCCACTTT
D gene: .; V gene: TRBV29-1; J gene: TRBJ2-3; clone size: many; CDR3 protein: CSVSRGTDTQYF; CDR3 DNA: TGCAGCGTGTCCAGGGGCACAGATACGCAGTATTTT
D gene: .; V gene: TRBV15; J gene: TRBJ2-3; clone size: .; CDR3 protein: CATSRDDLSTDTQYF; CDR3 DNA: TGTGCCACCAGCAGGGATGACTTAAGCACAGATACGCAGTATTTT
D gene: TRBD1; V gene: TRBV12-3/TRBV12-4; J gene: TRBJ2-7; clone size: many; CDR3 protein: CASSVTGGPYYEQYF; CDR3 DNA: TGTGCCAGCAGTGTAACAGGGGGCCCTTACTACGAGCAGTACTTC
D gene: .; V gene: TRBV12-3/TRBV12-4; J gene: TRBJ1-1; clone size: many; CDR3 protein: CASSLAVKNTEAFF; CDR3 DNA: TGTGCCAGCAGTTTAGCGGTGAAGAACACTGAAGCTTTCTTT
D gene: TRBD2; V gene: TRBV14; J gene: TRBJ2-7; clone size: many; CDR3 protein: CASSQEGFRRTSGRKYEQYF; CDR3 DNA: TGTGCCAGCAGCCAAGAGGGGTTTCGAAGGACTAGCGGGAGGAAGTACGAGCAGTACTTC
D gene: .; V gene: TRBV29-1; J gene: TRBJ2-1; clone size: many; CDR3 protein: CSVDGGYNEQFF; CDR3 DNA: TGCAGCGTTGACGGAGGTTACAATGAGCAGTTCTTC
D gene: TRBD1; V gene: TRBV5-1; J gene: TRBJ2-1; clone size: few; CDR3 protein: CASSLAPRDRAVNEQFF; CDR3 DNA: TGCGCCAGCAGCTTGGCCCCCCGGGACAGGGCGGTCAATGAGCAGTTCTTC
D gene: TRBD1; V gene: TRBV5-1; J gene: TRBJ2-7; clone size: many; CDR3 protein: CASSLDPGGRYEQYF; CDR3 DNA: TGCGCCAGCAGCTTGGACCCAGGGGGCCGCTACGAGCAGTACTTC
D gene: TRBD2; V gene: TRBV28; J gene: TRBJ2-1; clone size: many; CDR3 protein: CASRPLAGGPINEQFF; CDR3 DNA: TGTGCCAGCAGACCCCTAGCGGGAGGGCCTATCAATGAGCAGTTCTTC
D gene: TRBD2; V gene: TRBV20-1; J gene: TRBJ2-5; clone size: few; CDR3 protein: CSARTPLASETQYF; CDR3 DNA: TGCAGTGCTAGGACCCCACTAGCGTCCGAGACCCAGTACTTC
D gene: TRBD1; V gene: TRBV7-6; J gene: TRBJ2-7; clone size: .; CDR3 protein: CASSLVAGGRYEQYF; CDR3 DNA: TGTGCCAGCAGCTTAGTCGCAGGGGGCAGGTACGAGCAGTACTTC
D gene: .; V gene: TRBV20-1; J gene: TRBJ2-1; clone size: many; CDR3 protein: CSARGRTIQFF; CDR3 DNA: TGCAGTGCTAGGGGCAGAACCATACAGTTCTTC
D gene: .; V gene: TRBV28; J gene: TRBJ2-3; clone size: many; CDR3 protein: CASRPTFPRSTDTQYF; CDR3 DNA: TGTGCCAGCAGACCCACATTTCCTCGTAGCACAGATACGCAGTATTTT
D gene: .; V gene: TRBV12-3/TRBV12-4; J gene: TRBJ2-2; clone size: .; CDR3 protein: CASIRSSDTGELFF; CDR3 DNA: TGTGCCAGCATCCGGAGTAGCGACACCGGGGAGCTGTTTTTT
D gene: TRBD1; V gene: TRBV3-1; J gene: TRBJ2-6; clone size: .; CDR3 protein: CAFSPRTGGYFSGANVLTF; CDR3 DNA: TGTGCCTTCAGCCCCAGGACAGGGGGCTACTTCTCTGGGGCCAACGTCCTGACTTTC
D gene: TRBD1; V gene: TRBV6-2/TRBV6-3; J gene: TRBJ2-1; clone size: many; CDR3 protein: CASSELSGTGANEQFF; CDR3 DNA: TGTGCCAGCAGTGAGCTATCCGGGACAGGGGCGAATGAGCAGTTCTTC
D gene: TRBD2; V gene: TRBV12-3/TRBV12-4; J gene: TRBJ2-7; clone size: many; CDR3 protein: CASSRLAGGHEQYF; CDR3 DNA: TGTGCCAGCAGTCGTCTAGCGGGAGGTCACGAGCAGTACTTC
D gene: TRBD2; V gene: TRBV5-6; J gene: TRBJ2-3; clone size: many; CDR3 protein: CASSEDLAVRDTQYF; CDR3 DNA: TGTGCCAGCAGCGAGGATCTAGCGGTTCGGGATACGCAGTATTTT
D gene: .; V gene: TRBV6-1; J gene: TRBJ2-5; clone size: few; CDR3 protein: CASSRFGGQETQYF; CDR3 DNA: TGTGCCAGCAGCCGATTTGGGGGCCAAGAGACCCAGTACTTC
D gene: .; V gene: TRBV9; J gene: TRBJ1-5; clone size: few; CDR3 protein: CASSVDSGNQPQHF; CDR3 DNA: TGTGCCAGCAGCGTGGACTCGGGCAATCAGCCCCAGCATTTT
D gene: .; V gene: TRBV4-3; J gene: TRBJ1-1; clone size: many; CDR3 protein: CASSQDVGSEAFF; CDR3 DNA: TGCGCCAGCAGCCAAGACGTAGGGAGTGAAGCTTTCTTT
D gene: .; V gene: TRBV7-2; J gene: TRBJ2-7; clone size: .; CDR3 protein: CASSLLGVGEQYF; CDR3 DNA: TGTGCCAGCAGCTTGTTGGGGGTGGGTGAGCAGTACTTC
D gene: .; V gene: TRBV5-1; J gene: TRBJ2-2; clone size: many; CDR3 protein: CASSSYTGELFF; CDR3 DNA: TGCGCCAGCAGCTCGTACACCGGGGAGCTGTTTTTT
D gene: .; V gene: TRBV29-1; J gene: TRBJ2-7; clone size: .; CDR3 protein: CSVGLTTYEQYF; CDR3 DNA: TGCAGCGTCGGCCTCACAACGTACGAGCAGTACTTC
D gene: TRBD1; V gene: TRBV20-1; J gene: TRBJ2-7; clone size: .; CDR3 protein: CSARTGTVLSYEQYF; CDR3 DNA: TGCAGTGCTAGGACCGGGACAGTGCTCTCCTACGAGCAGTACTTC
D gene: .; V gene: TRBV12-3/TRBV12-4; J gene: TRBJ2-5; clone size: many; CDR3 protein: CASSSYQETQYF; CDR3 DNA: TGTGCCAGCAGTTCCTATCAAGAGACCCAGTACTTC
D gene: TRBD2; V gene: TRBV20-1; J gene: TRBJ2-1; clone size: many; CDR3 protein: CSANQPVSVAGGWNEQFF; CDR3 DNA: TGCAGTGCTAACCAACCCGTTTCCGTCGCGGGAGGATGGAATGAGCAGTTCTTC
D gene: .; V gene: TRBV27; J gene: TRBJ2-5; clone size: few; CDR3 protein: CATRSQGTRETQYF; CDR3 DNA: TGTGCCACCAGGTCTCAGGGGACGCGGGAGACCCAGTACTTC
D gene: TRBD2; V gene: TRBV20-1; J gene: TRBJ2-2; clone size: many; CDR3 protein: CSAISGGYTGELFF; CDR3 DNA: TGCAGTGCCATTAGCGGGGGGTACACCGGGGAGCTGTTTTTT
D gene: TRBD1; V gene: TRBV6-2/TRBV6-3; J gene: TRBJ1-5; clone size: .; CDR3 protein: CASALGGAGQPQHF; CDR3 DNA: TGTGCCAGCGCCTTAGGGGGCGCCGGTCAGCCCCAGCATTTT
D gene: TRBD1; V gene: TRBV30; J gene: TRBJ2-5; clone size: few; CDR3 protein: CAWSLGQGDETQYF; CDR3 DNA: TGTGCCTGGAGCTTGGGACAGGGAGACGAGACCCAGTACTTC
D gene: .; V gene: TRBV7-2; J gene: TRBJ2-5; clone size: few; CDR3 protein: CASSLVASQTQYF; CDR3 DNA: TGTGCCAGCAGCTTAGTAGCCTCGCAGACCCAGTACTTC
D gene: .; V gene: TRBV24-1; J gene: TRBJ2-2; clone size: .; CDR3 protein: CATSEPGVGTGELFF; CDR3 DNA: TGTGCCACCAGTGAGCCAGGGGTAGGCACCGGGGAGCTGTTTTTT
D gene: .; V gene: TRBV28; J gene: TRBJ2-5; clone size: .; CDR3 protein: CASTITPNRETQYF; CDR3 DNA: TGTGCCAGCACCATTACCCCCAACCGGGAGACCCAGTACTTC
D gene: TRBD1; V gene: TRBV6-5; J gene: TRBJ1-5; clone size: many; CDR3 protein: CASSSLSTGIGGNQPQHF; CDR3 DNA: TGTGCCAGCAGTTCCCTATCGACAGGGATAGGAGGCAATCAGCCCCAGCATTTT
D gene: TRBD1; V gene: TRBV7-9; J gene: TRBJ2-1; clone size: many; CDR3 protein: CASSPWDREPNEQFF; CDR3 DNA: TGTGCCAGCAGCCCCTGGGACAGGGAACCCAATGAGCAGTTCTTC
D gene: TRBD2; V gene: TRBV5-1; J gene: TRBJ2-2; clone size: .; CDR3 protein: CASSLLVAGDTGELFF; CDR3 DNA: TGCGCCAGCAGCTTGTTGGTAGCGGGAGACACCGGGGAGCTGTTTTTT
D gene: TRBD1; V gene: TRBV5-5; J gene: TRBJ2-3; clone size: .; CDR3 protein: CASSLGTGGTDTQYF; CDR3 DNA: TGTGCCAGCAGCTTGGGGACAGGGGGTACAGATACGCAGTATTTT
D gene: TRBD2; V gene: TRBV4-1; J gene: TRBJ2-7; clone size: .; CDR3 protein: CASSRTPGLAGESYEQYF; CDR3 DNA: TGCGCCAGCAGCCGAACACCGGGACTAGCGGGAGAAAGCTACGAGCAGTACTTC
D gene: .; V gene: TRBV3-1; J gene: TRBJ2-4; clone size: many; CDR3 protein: CASSLGPSPRNIQYF; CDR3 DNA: TGTGCCAGCAGCCTCGGACCGTCGCCAAGGAACATTCAGTACTTC
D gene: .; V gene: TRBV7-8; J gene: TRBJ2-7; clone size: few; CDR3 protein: CASSSLRDGFSYEQYF; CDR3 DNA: TGTGCCAGCAGCTCCCTCCGGGACGGCTTCTCCTACGAGCAGTACTTC
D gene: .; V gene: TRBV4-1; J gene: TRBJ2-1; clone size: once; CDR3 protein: CASSQALTRYRDNEQFF; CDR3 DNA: TGCGCCAGCAGCCAAGCCCTTACTAGATACCGTGACAATGAGCAGTTCTTC
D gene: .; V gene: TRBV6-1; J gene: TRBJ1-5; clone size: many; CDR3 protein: CASIGRPIVTNQPQHF; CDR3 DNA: TGTGCCAGCATTGGCAGGCCAATAGTCACGAATCAGCCCCAGCATTTT
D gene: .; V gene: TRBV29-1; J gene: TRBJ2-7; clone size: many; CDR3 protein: CSVGSGAAYEQYF; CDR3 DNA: TGCAGCGTTGGCAGTGGAGCCGCCTACGAGCAGTACTTC
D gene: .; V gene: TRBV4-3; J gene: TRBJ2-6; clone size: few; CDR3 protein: CASSQDPPGAGANVLTF; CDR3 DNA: TGCGCCAGCAGCCAAGATCCCCCGGGCGCTGGGGCCAACGTCCTGACTTTC
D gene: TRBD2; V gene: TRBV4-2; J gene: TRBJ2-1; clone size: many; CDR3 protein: CASSQGRGGRNEQFF; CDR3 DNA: TGTGCCAGCAGCCAAGGGCGGGGCGGGAGGAATGAGCAGTTCTTC
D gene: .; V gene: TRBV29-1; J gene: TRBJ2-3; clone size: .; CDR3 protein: CSVGLSSFSTDTQYF; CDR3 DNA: TGCAGCGTTGGGTTAAGTAGTTTCTCTACAGATACGCAGTATTTT
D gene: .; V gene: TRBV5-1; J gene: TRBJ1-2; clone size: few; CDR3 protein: CASSDYGGTTNGYTF; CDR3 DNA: TGCGCCAGCAGCGACTATGGAGGGACAACGAATGGCTACACCTTC
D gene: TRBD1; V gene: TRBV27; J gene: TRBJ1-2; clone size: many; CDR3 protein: CASSFDPGTAYGYTF; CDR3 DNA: TGTGCCAGCAGTTTCGATCCCGGGACAGCTTATGGCTACACCTTC
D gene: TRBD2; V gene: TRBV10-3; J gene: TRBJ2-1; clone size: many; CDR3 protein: CAIKGQRESYNEQFF; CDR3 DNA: TGTGCCATCAAGGGTCAGCGGGAGTCCTACAATGAGCAGTTCTTC
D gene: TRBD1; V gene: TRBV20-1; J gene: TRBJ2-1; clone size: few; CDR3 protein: CSANTGGWGNEQFF; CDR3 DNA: TGCAGTGCTAACACAGGGGGGTGGGGGAATGAGCAGTTCTTC
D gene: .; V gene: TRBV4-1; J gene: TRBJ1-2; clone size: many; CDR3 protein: CASSQFTRVNYGYTF; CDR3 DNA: TGCGCCAGCAGCCAATTTACCAGGGTTAACTATGGCTACACCTTC
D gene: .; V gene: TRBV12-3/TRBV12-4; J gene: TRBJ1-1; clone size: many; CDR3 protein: CASSFLTEAFF; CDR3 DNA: TGTGCCAGCAGTTTTCTGACTGAAGCTTTCTTT
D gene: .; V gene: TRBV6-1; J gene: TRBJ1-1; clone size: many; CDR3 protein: CASSEQGNTEAFF; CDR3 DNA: TGTGCCAGCAGTGAACAGGGTAACACTGAAGCTTTCTTT
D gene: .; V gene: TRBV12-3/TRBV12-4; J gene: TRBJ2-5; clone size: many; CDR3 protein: CASSLALEGETQYF; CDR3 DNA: TGTGCCAGCAGTTTAGCGCTGGAGGGGGAGACCCAGTACTTC
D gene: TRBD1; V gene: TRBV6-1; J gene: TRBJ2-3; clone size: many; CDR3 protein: CASSEDRGRTQYF; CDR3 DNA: TGTGCCAGCAGTGAGGACAGGGGGCGGACGCAGTATTTT
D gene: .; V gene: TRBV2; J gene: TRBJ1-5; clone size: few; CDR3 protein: CASSAAGYSNQPQHF; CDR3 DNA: TGTGCCAGCAGTGCGGCAGGTTATAGCAATCAGCCCCAGCATTTT
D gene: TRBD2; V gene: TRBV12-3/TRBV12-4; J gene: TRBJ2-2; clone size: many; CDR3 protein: CATTTSGFAGELFF; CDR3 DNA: TGTGCCACCACGACTAGCGGGTTCGCCGGGGAGCTGTTTTTT
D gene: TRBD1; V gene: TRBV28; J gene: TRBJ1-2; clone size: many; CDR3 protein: CASSLTSPGGLYGYTF; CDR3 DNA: TGTGCCAGCAGCCTGACTAGTCCAGGGGGTCTCTATGGCTACACCTTC